Listed here are 3 T cell receptor beta chains from one sample, sequenced in a study of TIL therapy for anti-PD-1-resistant metastatic lung cancer. Time point of the sample: pre-treatment sample, taken before nivolumab and TIL therapy. This was the immunoSEQ v3 assay. Sequencing was performed with immunoSEQ multiplex PCR; in TCRdb, only in-frame clones are kept and a portion is missing. This table holds 57,000 or so clones, roughly 84% found once. Here the sequenced sample was blood, taken at baseline. The receptors stem from a person aged 30 to 80 with non-small cell lung cancer.

This chain connects TRBV6-5 to TRBJ2-3; TRBD1 agrees at 8 bases. The CDR3 is 16 residues long. Germline trimming cut 1 base from V and 3 bases from J; bases unmatched to any gene: 6. CDR1 MNHEY and CDR2 SVGAGI come from the germline V gene. The CDR3 loop is CASSYFGQGFTDTQYF. CDR3 in DNA: TGTGCCAGCAGTTACTTTGGACAGGGTTTTACAGATACGCAGTATTTT.

The gene calls are TRBV27 and TRBJ1-5, with D perhaps TRBD1 (6 bases). The CDR3 spans 13 residues. Per the germline V gene, CDR1 is MNHEY and CDR2 is SMNVEV (reference sequence). Trimming shortened V by 5 bases and J by 7 bases, and 12 bases separated the two germline ends. The CDR3 bases are TGTGCCAGCAGTAGGACAGTACGGCAGCCCCAGCATTTT. It specifies CASSRTVRQPQHF.

This clone was seen a few times. The rearrangement joins TRBV6-5 to TRBJ1-1; D is possibly TRBD1 (5 bases). Trimming removed 6 bases from V and 2 bases from J, with 10 bases in between. This CDR3 is 13 amino acids long. CDR1 is MNHEY, CDR2 SVGAGI, per germline. CDR3 protein: CASSMTVNTEAFF. DNA of the CDR3: TGTGCCAGCAGCATGACAGTTAACACTGAAGCTTTCTTT.